Listed below are T cell receptor beta chains from one sample, sequenced in a study of T cells after yellow fever vaccination. TCRdb reprocessed the 5' RACE reads with MiXCR, giving one entry per CDR3 protein. The sample lists under 30,000 distinct CDR3 sequences; about 5% were seen once. The specimen comprised CD8+ T cells sorted from PBMCs, sampled 10 days after the yellow fever booster vaccination. Source of these receptors: a man aged 25 to 40 who received the YFV17D yellow fever vaccine. CDR3s include the opening cysteine and the closing phenylalanine or tryptophan. A D gene is named only where the DNA matches it firmly. The size entry gives once, few or many counts, or a class when the clone is expanded.

DNA: TGCAGTGCTAGAGCGGGGTCCTACGAGCAGTACTTC
CDR3: CSARAGSYEQYF
D: .
length: 12
V: TRBV20-1
size: many
J: TRBJ2-7

DNA: TGTGCCAGCAGTTACTCGAGACTAGCGGGAGACGAGCAGTACTTC
CDR3: CASSYSRLAGDEQYF
D: TRBD2
length: 15
V: TRBV6-5
size: many
J: TRBJ2-7

DNA: TGTGCCAGCAGTGAAACTGGGGCATTCGTATCGACCGGGGAGCTGTTTTTT
CDR3: CASSETGAFVSTGELFF
D: .
length: 17
V: TRBV2
size: many
J: TRBJ2-2

DNA: TGTGCCAGCAGCTTAGCGGTCTATGCGGAAGAGACCCAGTACTTC
CDR3: CASSLAVYAEETQYF
D: .
length: 15
V: TRBV7-9
size: many
J: TRBJ2-5

DNA: TGCAGCGTTGGGAGGGGCCCCTTTGAAGCTTTCTTT
CDR3: CSVGRGPFEAFF
D: .
length: 12
V: TRBV29-1
size: many
J: TRBJ1-1

DNA: TGTGCCAGCAGCCAAGGACTAGCGGTTTCCTACGAGCAGTACTTC
CDR3: CASSQGLAVSYEQYF
D: TRBD2
length: 15
V: TRBV3-1
size: few
J: TRBJ2-7

DNA: TGTGCCAGCAGTTTAGCGGGAGGTCGAGATACGCAGTATTTT
CDR3: CASSLAGGRDTQYF
D: .
length: 14
V: TRBV12-3/TRBV12-4
size: many
J: TRBJ2-3

DNA: TGTGCCAGCAGCTTCGTAGTAGCGGCCCACAATGAGCAGTTCTTC
CDR3: CASSFVVAAHNEQFF
D: .
length: 15
V: TRBV13
size: many
J: TRBJ2-1

DNA: TGCAGCGTACTCCTCTACTACGAGCAGTACTTC
CDR3: CSVLLYYEQYF
D: .
length: 11
V: TRBV29-1
size: few
J: TRBJ2-7

DNA: TGTGCCAGCAGTTTTGGCGGGTCCGGGGTCCACGAGCAGTACTTC
CDR3: CASSFGGSGVHEQYF
D: .
length: 15
V: TRBV28
size: many
J: TRBJ2-7